This entry lists 24 T cell receptor beta chains sequenced from one sample in a study of blood T cell repertoires in COVID-19. Data came from immunoSEQ multiplex PCR; TCRdb stores just in-frame clones and leaves some out. The sample records roughly 220,000 clones, around 84% being singletons. Specimen: PBMCs or T cells enriched from blood (not recorded which). These receptors were taken from a woman in her thirties or forties who had recovered from COVID-19.

The V call is TRBV19, the J call TRBJ1-5; 7 nucleotides match TRBD1. CDR1 is LNHDA and CDR2 is SQIVND in the germline V gene (reference sequence). The CDR3 extends over 15 amino acids. With 7 bases clipped from V and 6 bases from J, the junction kept 12 bases outside the gene matches. The CDR3 loop is CASTPTGSGRQPQHF. DNA of the CDR3: TGTGCCAGTACCCCGACAGGGTCGGGACGTCAGCCCCAGCATTTT.

This chain uses TRBV3-1 (or the pseudogene TRBV3-2) with TRBJ2-3, with TRBD2 identical over 10 bases. Germline lookup yields CDR1 LGHDT and CDR2 YNNKEL (reference sequence). With 4 bases clipped from V and 8 bases from J, the junction kept 12 bases outside the gene matches. This CDR3 region has 16 residues. CDR3: CASSPSRLAGVGTQYF. The CDR3 DNA is TGTGCCAGCAGCCCTAGCAGGCTAGCGGGAGTGGGTACGCAGTATTTT.

This chain joins TRBV25-1 and TRBJ2-7, with 7 bases lining up with TRBD2. From germline, CDR1 is MGHDK and CDR2 SYGVNS. The J segment lost 0 bases and the V segment lost 0 bases, leaving 5 bases of the junction unmatched. This CDR3 comprises 16 residues. CDR3 DNA sequence: TGTGCCAGCAGTGAATATTCGGCGGGAGACTCCTACGAGCAGTACTTC. Protein sequence: CASSEYSAGDSYEQYF.

J is TRBJ2-5 and V is TRBV5-1, with 7 positions matching TRBD2. The CDR3 extends over 14 amino acids. The J segment lost 4 bases and the V segment lost 5 bases, leaving 8 bases of the junction unmatched. The V gene's germline CDR1 is SGHRS and CDR2 YFSETQ. The CDR3 region is CASSGGGRGETQYF. For the CDR3, the DNA is TGCGCCAGCAGTGGGGGAGGGAGAGGAGAGACCCAGTACTTC.

This clone showed up just once. This chain joins TRBV23-1 and TRBJ1-2, with 12 bases fitting TRBD1. TRBV23-1 is identified as an open reading frame with a role that is uncertain. This CDR3 is 17 amino acids long. V shed 2 bases, J shed 4 bases, and the junction held 8 bases outside the gene matches. The CDR3 protein is CASSQTGQGAQSYGYTF. The DNA of the CDR3 is TGCGCCAGCAGTCAAACGGGACAGGGGGCGCAGAGCTATGGCTACACCTTC.

V gene TRBV10-3 combines with J gene TRBJ1-2, with TRBD1 matching over 7 bases. The germline V gene has CDR1 ENHRY and CDR2 SYGVKD. The CDR3 length is 17 residues. V shed 3 bases, J shed 8 bases, and the junction held 18 bases outside the gene matches. For the CDR3, the DNA is TGTGCCATCAGTGAACCCGTGACTAGAGGGGGCGCAGGCGGCTACACCTTC. Translating it yields CAISEPVTRGGAGGYTF.

The chain is built from TRBV15 and TRBJ2-7; 11 bases align to TRBD1. Per the germline V gene, CDR1 is LNHNV and CDR2 is YYDKDF (reference sequence). V shed 3 bases and J 5 bases; nucleotides not matched to a gene: 3. The CDR3 is 14 residues long. The CDR3 nucleotides are TGTGCCACCAGCAGGGGACAGGGGGAACACGAGCAGTACTTC. This translates into CATSRGQGEHEQYF.

This chain joins TRBV28 and TRBJ2-3; a possible D gene is TRBD1 (6 bases). Germline V gene sequence: CDR1 MDHEN, CDR2 SYDVKM. The CDR3 is 14 amino acids. V lost 7 bases and J 0 bases, leaving 11 bases between the germline ends. CDR3 in amino acids: CASTSGQSTDTQYF. The CDR3 DNA is TGTGCCAGCACATCAGGACAGAGCACAGATACGCAGTATTTT.

This chain uses TRBV18 with TRBJ2-7, with D possibly TRBD1 on 6 matching bases. The CDR3 totals 14 residues. Germline CDR1 reads KGHSH; CDR2 reads LQKENI. Trimming stripped 6 bases from V and 1 base from J, with 13 bases between. CDR3 protein: CASSNPGTSYEQYV. For the CDR3, the DNA is TGTGCCAGCTCTAACCCGGGGACATCCTACGAGCAGTACGTC.

The rearrangement joins TRBV2 to TRBJ1-2; D ambiguous. CDR1 and CDR2 (germline): SNHLY, FYNNEI. The CDR3 is made up of 12 amino acids. V lost 6 bases to trimming and J lost 1 base, with 6 bases between them. In DNA, the CDR3 is TGTGCCAGCAGCCCGTATAACTATGGCTACACCTTC. The encoded protein is CASSPYNYGYTF.

The chain carries TRBV19 and TRBJ2-1; 11 nucleotides agree with TRBD2. CDR3 length: 15 residues. Losses at the gene ends were 6 bases for V and 9 bases for J; bases not matched to a gene: 10. Germline values: CDR1 LNHDA, CDR2 SQIVND (reference sequence). The DNA for the CDR3 is TGTGCCAGTAGATTAGCGGGAGGGCCCCGAGGTGAGCAGTTCTTC. Its translation is CASRLAGGPRGEQFF. Using reference TRBV19 and TRBJ2-1 for the parts outside the CDR3, the full variable domain is DGGITQSPKYLFRKEGQNVTLSCEQNLNHDAMYWYRQDPGQGLRLIYYSQIVNDFQKGDIAEGYSVSREKKESFPLTVTSAQKNPTAFYLCASRLAGGPRGEQFFGPGTRLTVL.

V is TRBV5-1 and J is TRBJ2-3; 8 nucleotides align to TRBD2. The CDR3 runs 15 residues. Per the germline V gene, CDR1 is SGHRS and CDR2 is YFSETQ. V lost 1 base to trimming and J lost 6 bases; unmatched junction nucleotides: 7. The CDR3 spells CASSLIAAGADTQYF. The CDR3 DNA reads TGCGCCAGCAGCTTGATTGCAGCGGGAGCCGATACGCAGTATTTT. Combining the CDR3 with reference TRBV5-1 and TRBJ2-3 gives the whole variable domain KAGVTQTPRYLIKTRGQQVTLSCSPISGHRSVSWYQQTPGQGLQFLFEYFSETQRNKGNFPGRFSGRQFSNSRSEMNVSTLELGDSALYLCASSLIAAGADTQYFGPGTRLTVL.

This clone was picked up one time. The CDR3 sequence is CASSHGMRGGSSPLHF. The CDR3 DNA reads TGTGCCAGCAGCCATGGAATGAGGGGGGGCTCTTCACCCCTCCACTTT. V gene TRBV14 combines with J gene TRBJ1-6, with D possibly matching TRBD1 (6 bases). CDR1 is SGHDN, CDR2 FVKESK, per germline. Between the trimmed V and J ends, which lost 3 bases and 9 bases, there was a span of 18 bases. The CDR3 sequence is 16 residues long. The full variable domain, with the rest looked up from reference TRBV14 and TRBJ1-6, is EAGVTQFPSHSVIEKGQTVTLRCDPISGHDNLYWYRRVMGKEIKFLLHFVKESKQDESGMPNNRFLAERTGGTYSTLKVQPAELEDSGVYFCASSHGMRGGSSPLHFGNGTRLTVT.

The gene calls are TRBV5-8 and TRBJ1-2; D may be TRBD1 (5 bases). The CDR3 is 14 residues long. With 7 bases removed from V and 3 bases from J, the gap between germline ends came to 16 bases. Germline V gene lookup returns CDR1 SGHTS and CDR2 YDEGEE. The CDR3 DNA reads TGTGCCAGCCGAGAGATGGGGGGAGACTATGGCTACACCTTC. Its translation: CASREMGGDYGYTF. Using reference TRBV5-8 and TRBJ1-2 for the parts outside the CDR3, the full variable domain is EAGVTQSPTHLIKTRGQQATLRCSPISGHTSVYWYQQALGLGLQFLLWYDEGEERNRGNFPPRFSGRQFPNYSSELNVNALELEDSALYLCASREMGGDYGYTFGSGTRLTVV.

This chain connects TRBV29-1 to TRBJ1-1; D possibly corresponds to TRBD1 (6 bases). The V and J ends lost 5 bases and 3 bases respectively, with 13 bases between them. CDR1 is SQVTM and CDR2 is ANQGSEA in the germline V gene. This CDR3 region has 13 residues. CDR3 region: CSVRQVSDTEAFF. The DNA of the CDR3 is TGCAGCGTTCGACAGGTTTCCGACACTGAAGCTTTCTTT.

In this sample, this clone turned up once. The chain carries TRBV4-3 and TRBJ2-5; TRBD2 is a possible D gene (5 bases). CDR3 length: 15 amino acids. Trimming shortened V by 1 base and J by 2 bases, and 11 bases separated the two germline ends. Germline values: CDR1 LGHNA, CDR2 YSLEER. CDR3 region: CASSQGPGSQETQYF. CDR3 nucleotides: TGCGCCAGCAGCCAAGGGCCGGGGTCGCAAGAGACCCAGTACTTC.

The chain uses TRBV28 and TRBJ1-5; unclear D gene. Germline CDR1 and CDR2: MDHEN and SYDVKM. The CDR3 is 16 residues long. Trimming removed 6 bases from V and 0 bases from J, with 15 bases in between. This chain's CDR3 is CASSYSGGFSNQPQHF. The CDR3 coding sequence is TGTGCCAGCAGCTACTCCGGAGGATTTAGCAATCAGCCCCAGCATTTT.

The sample holds one count of this clone. The chain employs TRBV19 and TRBJ1-1; TRBD1 agrees at 7 bases. J lost 3 bases, V lost 7 bases, and 5 bases had no gene match. The CDR3 length is 13 residues. Looked up from germline, CDR1 is LNHDA and CDR2 is SQIVND (reference sequence). For the CDR3, the DNA is TGTGCCAGTACTCCGACAGGGTACACTGAAGCTTTCTTT. Its protein is CASTPTGYTEAFF.

The V and J genes are TRBV9 and TRBJ2-1; 7 bases agree with TRBD1. Germline V gene lookup returns CDR1 SGDLS and CDR2 YYNGEE. This CDR3 is built from 17 residues. The V segment lost 3 bases and the J segment 8 bases; nucleotides outside the gene matches: 17. CDR3 bases: TGTGCCAGCAGCGCAAGTCATGACAGGGTCGGCGTTCATGAGCAGTTCTTC. Its translation is CASSASHDRVGVHEQFF.

The chain employs TRBV6-2 or TRBV6-3 and TRBJ1-1, with TRBD1 matching over 7 bases. CDR1 is MNHEY, CDR2 SVGEGT, per germline. J gave up 1 base and V 2 bases, and 10 bases lay outside the gene matches. The CDR3 has 17 amino acids. The CDR3 bases are TGTGCCAGCAGTTACCGACAGGGTGGTGCAAGGAACACTGAAGCTTTCTTT. Its protein is CASSYRQGGARNTEAFF.

This rearrangement joins TRBV28 to TRBJ1-2; TRBD1 might be the D (5 bases). Trimming left V 4 bases short and J 5 bases short, with 17 bases between. CDR1 is MDHEN and CDR2 is SYDVKM in the germline V gene. The CDR3 is 15 amino acids. The CDR3 here is CASSSGPGRGYGYTF. The DNA of the CDR3 is TGTGCCAGCAGTTCCGGGCCGGGTAGGGGATATGGCTACACCTTC.

The rearrangement links TRBV27 to TRBJ2-5, with D possibly being TRBD2 (6 bases). The CDR3 contains 14 residues. Germline V gene lookup returns CDR1 MNHEY and CDR2 SMNVEV (reference sequence). V lost 5 bases and J 3 bases, leaving 13 bases between the germline ends. CDR3 coding DNA: TGTGCCAGCAGTCAGACCCTAGCGAAAGAGACCCAGTACTTC. Protein sequence: CASSQTLAKETQYF.

The rearrangement uses TRBV30 and TRBJ1-2, with 7 bases that match TRBD1. The CDR3 loop spans 13 amino acids. Losses at the gene ends were 6 bases for V and 4 bases for J; bases not matched to a gene: 8. Looked up from germline, CDR1 is GTSNPN and CDR2 is SVGIG (reference sequence). Here the CDR3 DNA reads TGTGCCTGCATGCCCTGGACAGGCTATGGCTACACCTTC. It codes for CACMPWTGYGYTF.

The chain joins TRBV4-1 to TRBJ1-5, with 10 bases that match TRBD1. The CDR3 spans 16 residues. Germline-derived CDR1 and CDR2 are MGHRA and YSYEKL. The V and J ends lost 0 bases and 4 bases, in that order; junction bases with no gene match: 3. In nucleotides, the CDR3 is TGCGCCAGCAGCCAAGATTGGGGACAGGGGAATCAGCCCCAGCATTTT. This encodes CASSQDWGQGNQPQHF.